The 16 T cell receptor beta chains listed next were all sequenced from one sample in a study of blood T cell repertoires in COVID-19. Here immunoSEQ multiplex PCR was the method, and the copy in TCRdb shows in-frame clones only, minus some. The sample has about 400,000 clones, approximately 91% seen once. The sample taken for sequencing was PBMCs or T cells enriched from blood (not recorded which). These receptors were obtained from a middle-aged woman with acute COVID-19.

The chain combines TRBV6-5 with TRBJ1-1; 8 bases are shared with TRBD1. With V trimmed by 5 bases and J by 9 bases, 14 bases remained unmatched. This CDR3 is 15 amino acids long. Germline lookup yields CDR1 MNHEY and CDR2 SVGAGI. This CDR3 is CASSRGGQGNFQAFF. The CDR3 DNA reads as TGTGCCAGCAGTCGTGGAGGACAGGGTAATTTTCAAGCTTTCTTT.

The chain links TRBV3-1 (or the pseudogene TRBV3-2) to TRBJ2-3, with D hard to call. The CDR3 loop spans 13 amino acids. The germline gives CDR1 LGHDT, CDR2 YNNKEL (reference sequence). Trimming removed 0 bases at V and 4 bases at J, with 5 bases between. CDR3 DNA sequence: TGTGCCAGCAGCCAAGACCTCCCAGATACGCAGTATTTT. Its protein product is CASSQDLPDTQYF.

This chain connects TRBV2 to TRBJ1-3, with D maybe TRBD1 (5 bases). This CDR3 region has 13 residues. Germline V CDR1 and CDR2: SNHLY, FYNNEI. Deletions cut 6 bases from V and 2 bases from J, with 8 bases between. The chain's CDR3 is CASRTDTGNTIYF. The CDR3, as DNA: TGTGCCAGCAGGACGGACACTGGAAACACCATATATTTT. Together with reference TRBV2 and TRBJ1-3, the CDR3 gives the full variable domain: EPEVTQTPSHQVTQMGQEVILRCVPISNHLYFYWYRQILGQKVEFLVSFYNNEISEKSEIFDDQFSVERPDGSNFTLKIRSTKLEDSAMYFCASRTDTGNTIYFGEGSWLTVV.

This sequence joins TRBV11-2 and TRBJ2-7; 9 bases are shared with TRBD1. The V and J ends lost 4 bases and 4 bases, in that order; junction bases with no gene match: 20. The V gene's germline CDR1 is SGHAT and CDR2 FQNNGV. This CDR3 comprises 19 residues. CDR3 sequence: CASSSKTGGPFPRDYEQYF. The CDR3 region has the DNA TGTGCCAGCAGCTCAAAAACAGGGGGCCCTTTCCCAAGGGATTACGAGCAGTACTTC.

The V call is TRBV18, the J call TRBJ1-4; D might be TRBD1 (5 bases). The CDR3 is 14 amino acids. Germline CDR1 KGHSH, CDR2 LQKENI. V was shortened by 2 bases and J by 8 bases, with 12 bases between the two germline ends. The CDR3 sequence: CASSPSGGFEKLFF. The CDR3 DNA reads as TGTGCCAGCTCACCATCGGGGGGGTTCGAAAAACTGTTTTTT.

The rearrangement uses TRBV25-1 and TRBJ1-1; maybe TRBD1 (5 bases). Per germline, CDR1 MGHDK and CDR2 SYGVNS. The CDR3 is made up of 12 amino acids. The V end was cut by 6 bases, the J end by 7 bases, with 12 bases between. This chain's CDR3 is CASRGVSFEAFF. The CDR3 DNA reads TGTGCCAGCAGAGGGGTTTCGTTTGAAGCTTTCTTT.

The chain is built from TRBV7-9 and TRBJ2-7; 10 bases map to TRBD1. The V gene end was trimmed by 4 bases and the J gene end by 2 bases; junction bases not matched to a gene: 2. Per the germline V gene, CDR1 is SEHNR and CDR2 is FQNEAQ (reference sequence). CDR3 size: 14 residues. This chain's CDR3 is CASSSGTGAYEQYF. The CDR3 bases are TGTGCCAGCAGCTCCGGGACAGGGGCCTACGAGCAGTACTTC.

This clone was found once. The J gene is TRBJ2-7, the V gene TRBV6-6; D perhaps matches TRBD1 (6 bases). The CDR3 sequence is 14 residues long. V shed 5 bases and J shed 0 bases, with 11 bases lying between them. Germline-derived CDR1 and CDR2 are MNHNY and SVGAGI (reference sequence). The CDR3 loop is CASSGGQPSYEQYF. CDR3 nucleotides: TGTGCCAGCAGTGGCGGACAGCCCTCCTACGAGCAGTACTTC.

The rearrangement joins TRBV27 to TRBJ1-2; 12 nucleotides align to TRBD1. Germline CDR1 MNHEY, CDR2 SMNVEV (reference sequence). The V and J ends lost 6 bases and 3 bases, in that order; junction bases with no gene match: 8. The CDR3 has 16 residues. CDR3 loop: CASSRTGTGGHYGYTF. The DNA of the CDR3 is TGTGCCAGCAGCCGCACCGGGACAGGGGGCCACTATGGCTACACCTTC.

This clone was seen only a few times. V usage is TRBV18 and J usage is TRBJ1-5, with 7 bases aligning to TRBD1. Trimming took 3 bases from V and 4 from J; bases not matched to a gene: 9. This CDR3 contains 16 residues. Germline CDR1 is KGHSH and CDR2 is LQKENI. CDR3 loop: CASSPRTGQGNQPQHF. CDR3 coding DNA: TGTGCCAGCTCACCGAGGACAGGTCAGGGGAATCAGCCCCAGCATTTT.

This chain joins TRBV10-3 and TRBJ2-7; tentative D call: TRBD2 (6 bases). Germline V gives CDR1 ENHRY, CDR2 SYGVKD. The CDR3 spans 15 residues. Trimming left V 0 bases short and J 6 bases short, with 15 bases between. This CDR3 reads CAISESGSGVGEQYF. CDR3 sequence (DNA): TGTGCCATCAGTGAGTCGGGCTCGGGGGTAGGCGAGCAGTACTTC.

This chain uses TRBV7-8 with TRBJ2-5; D is possibly TRBD2 (6 bases). This CDR3 has 14 amino acids. CDR1 is SGHVS, CDR2 FQNEAQ, per germline. V dropped 5 bases and J dropped 6 bases, with 16 bases sitting between them. This chain's CDR3 is CASSPRLGVKTQYF. Written as DNA, the CDR3 is TGTGCCAGCAGCCCAAGACTAGGAGTGAAGACCCAGTACTTC.

The chain has TRBV27 and TRBJ1-6, with D perhaps matching TRBD1 (6 bases). The V gene lost 1 base and the J gene lost 6 bases, with 10 bases spanning the gap. There are 15 residues in the CDR3. The germline V gene has CDR1 MNHEY and CDR2 SMNVEV (reference sequence). CDR3 nucleotide sequence: TGTGCCAGCAGTTTATTCCGGGACACTAATTCACCCCTCCACTTT. Translating it yields CASSLFRDTNSPLHF.

The CDR3 region is CASSQVLGEGGRYTF. The DNA of the CDR3 is TGTGCCAGCAGCCAAGTTCTTGGGGAGGGCGGGCGCTACACCTTC. This rearrangement joins TRBV3-1 (or the pseudogene TRBV3-2) to TRBJ1-2; no clear D gene. The germline gives CDR1 LGHDT, CDR2 YNNKEL (reference sequence). V lost 1 base and J 9 bases, leaving 18 bases between the germline ends. The CDR3 runs to 15 residues.

The chain couples TRBV4-1 to TRBJ2-1, with D possibly TRBD2 on 5 matching bases. The ends were cut back, 3 bases at V and 4 bases at J, with 7 bases in the middle. This CDR3 is built from 13 residues. From germline, CDR1 is MGHRA and CDR2 YSYEKL. CDR3 in amino acids: CASSQGVYNEQFF. CDR3 sequence (DNA): TGCGCCAGCAGCCAGGGAGTTTACAATGAGCAGTTCTTC.

The chain carries TRBV4-1 and TRBJ2-4, with D possibly being TRBD2 (7 bases). CDR1 and CDR2 from the germline V gene are MGHRA and YSYEKL. V lost 1 base and J 1 base, leaving 14 bases between the germline ends. This CDR3 spans 17 amino acids. This CDR3 is CASSQVGGPKAKNIQYF. CDR3 sequence (DNA): TGCGCCAGCAGCCAAGTGGGGGGGCCGAAGGCCAAAAACATTCAGTACTTC.